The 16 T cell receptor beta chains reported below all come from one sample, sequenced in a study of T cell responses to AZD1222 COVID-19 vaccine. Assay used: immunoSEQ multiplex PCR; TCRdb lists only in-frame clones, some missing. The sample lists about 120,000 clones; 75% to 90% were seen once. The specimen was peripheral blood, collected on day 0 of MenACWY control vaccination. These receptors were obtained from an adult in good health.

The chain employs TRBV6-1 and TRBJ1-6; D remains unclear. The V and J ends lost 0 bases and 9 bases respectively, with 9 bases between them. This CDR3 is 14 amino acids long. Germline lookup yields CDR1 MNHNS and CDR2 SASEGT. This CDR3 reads CASSEAWGLSPLHF. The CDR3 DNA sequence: TGTGCCAGCAGTGAAGCGTGGGGTCTTTCACCCCTCCACTTT.

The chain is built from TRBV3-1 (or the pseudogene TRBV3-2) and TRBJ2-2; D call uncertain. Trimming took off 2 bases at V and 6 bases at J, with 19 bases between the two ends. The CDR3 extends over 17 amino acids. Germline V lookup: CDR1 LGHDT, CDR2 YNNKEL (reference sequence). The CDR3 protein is CASSQSGGFRTPGELFF. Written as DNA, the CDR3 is TGTGCCAGCAGCCAATCTGGTGGGTTCCGGACCCCCGGGGAGCTGTTTTTT.

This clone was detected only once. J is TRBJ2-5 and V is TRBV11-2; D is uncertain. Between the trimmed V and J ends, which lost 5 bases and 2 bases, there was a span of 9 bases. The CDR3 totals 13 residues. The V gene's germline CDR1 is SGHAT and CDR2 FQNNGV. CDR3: CASSLPPQETQYF. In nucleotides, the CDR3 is TGTGCCAGCAGCCTTCCCCCACAAGAGACCCAGTACTTC. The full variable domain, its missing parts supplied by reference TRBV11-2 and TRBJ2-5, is EAGVAQSPRYKIIEKRQSVAFWCNPISGHATLYWYQQILGQGPKLLIQFQNNGVVDDSQLPKDRFSAERLKGVDSTLKIQPAKLEDSAVYLCASSLPPQETQYFGPGTRLLVL.

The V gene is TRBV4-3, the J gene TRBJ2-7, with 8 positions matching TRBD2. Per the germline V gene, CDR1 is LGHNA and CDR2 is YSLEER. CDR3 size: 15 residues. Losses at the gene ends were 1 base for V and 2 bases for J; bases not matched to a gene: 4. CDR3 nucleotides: TGCGCCAGCAGCCAAGTCCTAGCGGGTACCTACGAGCAGTACTTC. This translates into CASSQVLAGTYEQYF.

This CDR3 reads CASSISLSNQPQHF. In DNA form, the CDR3 reads TGTGCCAGTAGTATCAGTCTTAGCAATCAGCCCCAGCATTTT. This rearrangement joins TRBV19 to TRBJ1-5; D ambiguous. The CDR3 covers 14 residues. Trimming shortened V by 3 bases and J by 0 bases, and 6 bases separated the two germline ends. Germline values: CDR1 LNHDA, CDR2 SQIVND (reference sequence).

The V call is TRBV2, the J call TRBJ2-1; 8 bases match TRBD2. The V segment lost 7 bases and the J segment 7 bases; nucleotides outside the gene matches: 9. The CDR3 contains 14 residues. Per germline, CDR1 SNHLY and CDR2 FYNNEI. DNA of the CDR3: TGTGCCAGCACCCCGGGAGGGCCCTCGAATGAGCAGTTCTTC. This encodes CASTPGGPSNEQFF.

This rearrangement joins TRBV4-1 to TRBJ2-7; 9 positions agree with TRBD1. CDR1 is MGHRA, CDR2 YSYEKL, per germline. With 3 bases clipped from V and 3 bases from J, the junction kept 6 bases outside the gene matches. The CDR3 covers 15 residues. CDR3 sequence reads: CASSQETGQGYEQYF. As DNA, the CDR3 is TGCGCCAGCAGCCAGGAGACGGGACAGGGCTACGAGCAGTACTTC.

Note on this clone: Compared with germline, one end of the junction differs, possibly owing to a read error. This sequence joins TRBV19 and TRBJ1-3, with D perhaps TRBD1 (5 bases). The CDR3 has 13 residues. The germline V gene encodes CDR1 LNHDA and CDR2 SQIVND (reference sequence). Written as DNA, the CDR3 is TGTGCAAGTAGCAGGGAACCTGGAAACACCATATATTTT. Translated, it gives CASSREPGNTIYF.

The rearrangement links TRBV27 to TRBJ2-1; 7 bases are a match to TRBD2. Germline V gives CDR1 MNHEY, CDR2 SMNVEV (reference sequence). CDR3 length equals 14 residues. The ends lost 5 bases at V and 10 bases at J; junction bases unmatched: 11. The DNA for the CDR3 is TGTGCCAGCAGTCCAGGACTAGGGGTCGGGGAGCAGTTCTTC. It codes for CASSPGLGVGEQFF.

DNA for the CDR3: TGCAGCGTTGAAGTTCTCGGGGGCTCGGGATATGGTGGCTACACCTTC. Translated, it gives CSVEVLGGSGYGGYTF. This chain uses TRBV29-1 with TRBJ1-2; D perhaps matches TRBD1 (6 bases). The germline V gene encodes CDR1 SQVTM and CDR2 ANQGSEA. The CDR3 consists of 16 residues. Trimming cost V 1 base and J 7 bases, with 22 bases left between them.

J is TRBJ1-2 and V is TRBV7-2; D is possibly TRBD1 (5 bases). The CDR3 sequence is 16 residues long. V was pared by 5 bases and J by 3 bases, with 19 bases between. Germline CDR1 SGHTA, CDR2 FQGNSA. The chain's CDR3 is CASSPSPDGRDYGYTF. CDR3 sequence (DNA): TGTGCCAGCAGCCCATCCCCCGACGGCAGGGACTATGGCTACACCTTC.

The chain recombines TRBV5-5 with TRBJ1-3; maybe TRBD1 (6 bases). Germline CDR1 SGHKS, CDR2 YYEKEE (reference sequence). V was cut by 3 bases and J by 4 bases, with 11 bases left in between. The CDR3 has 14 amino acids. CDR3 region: CASSYTQGGNTIYF. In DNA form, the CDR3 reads TGTGCCAGCAGCTATACCCAGGGGGGAAACACCATATATTTT.

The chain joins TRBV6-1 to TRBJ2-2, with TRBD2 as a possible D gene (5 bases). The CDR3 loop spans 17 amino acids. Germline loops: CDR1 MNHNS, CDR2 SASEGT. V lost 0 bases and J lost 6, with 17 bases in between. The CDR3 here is CASSEAWDVAFPGELFF. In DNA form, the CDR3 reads TGTGCCAGCAGTGAAGCCTGGGATGTAGCGTTTCCCGGGGAGCTGTTTTTT.

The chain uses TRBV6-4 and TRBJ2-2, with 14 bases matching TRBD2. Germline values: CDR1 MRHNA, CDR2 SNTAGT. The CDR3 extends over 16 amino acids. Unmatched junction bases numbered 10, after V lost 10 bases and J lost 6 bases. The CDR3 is CAIGTSGSKSSGELFF. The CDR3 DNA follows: TGTGCCATCGGGACTAGCGGGAGTAAGTCTTCCGGGGAGCTGTTTTTT.

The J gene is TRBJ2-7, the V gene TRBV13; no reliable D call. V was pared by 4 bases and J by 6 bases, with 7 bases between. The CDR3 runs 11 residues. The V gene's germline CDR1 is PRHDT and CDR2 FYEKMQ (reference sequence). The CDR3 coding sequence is TGTGCCAGCAGCTGGGATGGCGAGCAGTACTTC. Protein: CASSWDGEQYF.

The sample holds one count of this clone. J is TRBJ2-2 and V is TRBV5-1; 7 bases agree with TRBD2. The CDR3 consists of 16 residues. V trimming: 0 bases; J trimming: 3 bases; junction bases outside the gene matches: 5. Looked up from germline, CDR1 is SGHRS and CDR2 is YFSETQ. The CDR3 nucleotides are TGCGCCAGCAGCTTGGACGGCGGGAGAGACACCGGGGAGCTGTTTTTT. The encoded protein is CASSLDGGRDTGELFF.